This passage covers 20 T cell receptor beta chains from one sample sequenced in a study of T cells after yellow fever vaccination (dated by TCRdb to about 2019). The library was made by 5' RACE. The sequencing machine was an Illumina HiSeq 2500. TCRdb reprocessing: public reads trimmed at Q25 with fastp, clones called with MiXCR, in-frame beta chains kept. Under each unique CDR3 protein, matching rows form one entry showing the most common genes and DNA. A total of 250,000 to 350,000 distinct CDR3 sequences appear in this sample, 6.5% to 8.5% of them only once. The ten largest clones take up about a sixth of the sample. This specimen's treatment or condition label, per the study, means: live attenuated yellow fever vaccine strain. The sample was PBMCs, taken about 49 days after the first yellow fever vaccination. The source of these receptors is a young man who received the YFV17D yellow fever vaccine.

There are a few counts of this clonotype. The chain couples TRBV20-1 to TRBJ1-5; D ambiguous. CDR3 length equals 13 residues. Germline CDR1 reads DFQATT; CDR2 reads SNEGSKA (reference sequence). Trimming stripped 7 bases from V and 0 bases from J, with 10 bases between. CDR3 in amino acids: CSVSPGSNQPQHF. The CDR3 DNA reads TGCAGTGTATCCCCGGGTAGCAATCAGCCCCAGCATTTT.

This clonotype was counted only a few times. The V gene is TRBV20-1, the J gene TRBJ1-6, with D possibly TRBD1 on 5 matching bases. Looked up from germline, CDR1 is DFQATT and CDR2 is SNEGSKA (reference sequence). Trimming removed 3 bases at V and 6 bases at J, with 12 bases between. This CDR3 is 14 amino acids long. The CDR3 is CSARIKGPNSPLHF. In nucleotides, the CDR3 is TGCAGTGCTAGGATTAAGGGGCCTAATTCACCCCTCCACTTT.

This clonotype appeared a few times. This chain connects TRBV27 to TRBJ2-1, with D unclear. CDR1 is MNHEY, CDR2 SMNVEV, per germline (reference sequence). The V end was cut by 4 bases, the J end by 7 bases, with 17 bases between. The CDR3 covers 15 residues. The DNA of the CDR3 is TGTGCCAGCAGTTCAACTCGAACTGGGTGGAATGAGCAGTTCTTC. Translation: CASSSTRTGWNEQFF.

In its sample, this clonotype was seen many times. The rearrangement uses TRBV5-1 and TRBJ1-6, with no clear D. The CDR3 totals 15 residues. Germline lookup yields CDR1 SGHRS and CDR2 YFSETQ. V was clipped by 3 bases and J by 6 bases, with 13 bases between them. DNA of the CDR3: TGCGCCAGCAGCTACCTGGGCGGGCGTAATTCACCCCTCCACTTT. Translating it yields CASSYLGGRNSPLHF.

There are many counts of this clonotype. The chain is built from TRBV25-1 and TRBJ2-5; 11 bases line up with TRBD2. Germline assignment: CDR1 MGHDK and CDR2 SYGVNS. The junction had 4 bases not matched to a gene; V was cut back by 3 bases and J by 4 bases. The CDR3 loop spans 15 amino acids. CDR3 DNA sequence: TGTGCCAGCAGTGAGACTAGCGGGGTTCGAGAGACCCAGTACTTC. Protein: CASSETSGVRETQYF.

The rearrangement links TRBV5-1 to TRBJ1-2, with D possibly TRBD1 on 5 matching bases. The ends were cut back, 4 bases at V and 2 bases at J, with 21 bases in the middle. Germline V CDR1 and CDR2: SGHRS, YFSETQ. This CDR3 has 17 residues. CDR3 region: CASSGSTAESLNYGYTF. The CDR3 coding sequence is TGCGCCAGCAGCGGCTCGACAGCCGAGAGCCTAAACTATGGCTACACCTTC.

The gene calls are TRBV20-1 and TRBJ2-2, with D perhaps assigned TRBD1 or TRBD2 (5 bases each). The CDR3 is made up of 13 amino acids. Trimming shortened V by 4 bases and J by 9 bases, and 15 bases separated the two germline ends. Germline CDR1 DFQATT, CDR2 SNEGSKA (reference sequence). The CDR3 region is CSATPVGTRELFF. CDR3 nucleotides: TGCAGTGCTACCCCAGTAGGGACCCGGGAGCTGTTTTTT.

Ten or more counts support this clonotype. The chain links TRBV5-4 to TRBJ1-2; D ambiguous. Between the trimmed V and J ends, which lost 3 bases and 7 bases, there was a span of 10 bases. This CDR3 contains 12 residues. Looked up from germline, CDR1 is SGHNT and CDR2 is YYREEE (reference sequence). The chain's CDR3 is CASSSTLGGYTF. DNA of the CDR3: TGTGCCAGCAGCTCAACCTTGGGTGGCTACACCTTC.

The table lists this clonotype with a few counts. The genes are TRBV20-1 and TRBJ2-7, with 7 bases fitting TRBD2. Per the germline V gene, CDR1 is DFQATT and CDR2 is SNEGSKA (reference sequence). With 7 bases clipped from V and 4 bases from J, the junction kept 10 bases outside the gene matches. The CDR3 is 13 residues long. The CDR3 nucleotides read TGCAGTGTTGTGGGGGGGGGTCGATACGAGCAGTACGTC. Its translation is CSVVGGGRYEQYV.

For this clonotype: The junction shows a germline mismatch at one end, possibly a read error. The chain has TRBV20-1 and TRBJ2-5, with TRBD2 as a possible D gene (6 bases). Germline V gene sequence: CDR1 DFQATT, CDR2 SNEGSKA (reference sequence). CDR3 length: 17 amino acids. The CDR3 is CCASLLVAGPGGGTQYF. The DNA of the CDR3 is TGCTGTGCTAGTCTCCTTGTGGCGGGGCCAGGAGGTGGGACCCAGTACTTC.

Ten or more counts support this clonotype. V and J are TRBV11-2 and TRBJ2-7, with TRBD2 identical over 8 bases. The germline gives CDR1 SGHAT, CDR2 FQNNGV. After removal of 4 bases from V and 5 bases from J, the junction contained 4 bases not matched to a gene. The CDR3 consists of 13 residues. CDR3 sequence (DNA): TGTGCCAGCAGCTGGGGACTAGAGAACGAGCAGTACTTC. Its translation: CASSWGLENEQYF.

In this sample, this clonotype turned up many times. The V gene is TRBV5-5, the J gene TRBJ2-3; TRBD1 might be the D (6 bases). This CDR3 has 16 amino acids. Trimming removed 4 bases from V and 1 base from J, with 16 bases in between. From germline, CDR1 is SGHKS and CDR2 YYEKEE (reference sequence). This CDR3 is CASSQAPAGGTDTQYF. The CDR3 DNA follows: TGTGCCAGCAGCCAGGCGCCGGCAGGGGGCACAGATACGCAGTATTTT.

The chain is built from TRBV5-1 and TRBJ2-1, with D possibly being TRBD2 (6 bases). The germline V gene encodes CDR1 SGHRS and CDR2 YFSETQ. The CDR3 consists of 13 residues. Trimming left V 0 bases short and J 9 bases short, with 10 bases between. The CDR3 coding sequence is TGCGCCAGCAGCTTGGGACTAGAGGGTGAGCAGTTCTTC. This gives the protein CASSLGLEGEQFF. Full variable domain (outside the CDR3, taken from reference TRBV5-1 and TRBJ2-1): KAGVTQTPRYLIKTRGQQVTLSCSPISGHRSVSWYQQTPGQGLQFLFEYFSETQRNKGNFPGRFSGRQFSNSRSEMNVSTLELGDSALYLCASSLGLEGEQFFGPGTRLTVL.

The sample holds a few counts of this clonotype. This chain links TRBV20-1 with TRBJ2-3, with unresolved D. Germline V gene data show CDR1 as DFQATT and CDR2 as SNEGSKA (reference sequence). Trimming removed 5 bases at V and 5 bases at J, with 17 bases between. This CDR3 spans 14 amino acids. Here the CDR3 reads CSAPGPSRIDTQYF. CDR3 DNA sequence: TGCAGTGCTCCTGGACCCTCACGGATAGATACGCAGTATTTT.

This clonotype has more than one count but fewer than ten. The J gene is TRBJ1-3, the V gene TRBV5-1; D gene unclear. V gave up 2 bases and J gave up 4 bases, with 10 bases separating them. Germline V gives CDR1 SGHRS, CDR2 YFSETQ. The CDR3 totals 14 residues. CDR3 nucleotide sequence: TGCGCCAGCAGCTTAGGAACATTCGGAAACACCATATATTTT. The encoded protein is CASSLGTFGNTIYF.

The rearrangement joins TRBV7-9 to TRBJ2-6, with D maybe TRBD1 (5 bases). Germline values: CDR1 SEHNR, CDR2 FQNEAQ (reference sequence). The ends were cut back, 5 bases at V and 0 bases at J, with 26 bases in the middle. This CDR3 has 21 amino acids. For the CDR3, the DNA is TGTGCCAGCAGCGCGACAGTCTCCCAAGCGACGTTAAACTCTGGGGCCAACGTCCTGACTTTC. Protein: CASSATVSQATLNSGANVLTF.

The rearrangement joins TRBV15 to TRBJ2-2, with TRBD1 matching 8 bases. This CDR3 is built from 15 residues. CDR1 and CDR2 (germline): LNHNV, YYDKDF (reference sequence). V shed 3 bases, J shed 4 bases, and the junction held 4 bases outside the gene matches. The CDR3 here is CATSSTGGPTGELFF. In DNA, the CDR3 is TGTGCCACCAGCAGCACAGGGGGGCCCACCGGGGAGCTGTTTTTT.

This clonotype showed up just a few times. The rearrangement joins TRBV20-1 to TRBJ1-5; possible D gene TRBD1, 6 bases. Per germline, CDR1 DFQATT and CDR2 SNEGSKA (reference sequence). The CDR3 length is 15 residues. V was pared by 0 bases and J by 3 bases, with 12 bases between. The CDR3 region has the DNA TGCAGTGCTAGAGACTCGGGGACACTCAATCAGCCCCAGCATTTT. It specifies CSARDSGTLNQPQHF.

The chain has TRBV20-1 and TRBJ1-2, with 11 positions matching TRBD1. CDR1 and CDR2 from the germline V gene are DFQATT and SNEGSKA (reference sequence). Trimming cost V 4 bases and J 7 bases; bases outside gene matches: 11. The CDR3 totals 15 residues. Written as DNA, the CDR3 is TGCAGTGCTACTTCGGGGACAGGGGGATTTTTTGGCTACACCTTC. It translates to CSATSGTGGFFGYTF.

This clonotype was detected ten times or more. This chain connects TRBV6-5 to TRBJ2-3; 11 bases line up with TRBD2. The CDR3 runs to 18 residues. V lost 0 bases, J lost 1 base, and 6 bases stayed unmatched. Germline CDR1 and CDR2: MNHEY and SVGAGI. CDR3: CASSYSRRLAGRTDTQYF. In nucleotides, the CDR3 is TGTGCCAGCAGTTACTCGCGGCGACTAGCGGGGCGCACAGATACGCAGTATTTT.